This TCR beta chain was sequenced in a study of cytomegalovirus exposure and HLA in healthy donors. The study, taken as a whole, reports: CMV antigen specificity of three CMV-associated chains was confirmed in vitro. For TCR beta chains, V- and J-gene trimming was later linked to a missense DCLRE1C variant.

Both 60 Vbeta primers and 13 Jbeta primers went into the PCR. Method: immunoSEQ multiplex PCR; TCRdb's copy keeps in-frame clones and lacks some. The sample's table shows 35,000 to 45,000 clones. Considering frequency, this clone is medium-sized. The antigen is not known. This CDR3 is built from 15 residues. Germline V gene lookup returns CDR1 SGHTA and CDR2 FQGTGA. V lost 3 bases and J lost 8; bases outside the gene matches: 9. The rearrangement joins TRBV7-3 to TRBJ2-1, with TRBD2 identical over 8 bases. The sequence came from a human donor in good health. The specimen sequenced was PBMCs. CDR3 bases: TGTGCCAGCAGCTTTGGAGCGGGGGCCAGGGATGAGCAGTTCTTC. It is translated as CASSFGAGARDEQFF.